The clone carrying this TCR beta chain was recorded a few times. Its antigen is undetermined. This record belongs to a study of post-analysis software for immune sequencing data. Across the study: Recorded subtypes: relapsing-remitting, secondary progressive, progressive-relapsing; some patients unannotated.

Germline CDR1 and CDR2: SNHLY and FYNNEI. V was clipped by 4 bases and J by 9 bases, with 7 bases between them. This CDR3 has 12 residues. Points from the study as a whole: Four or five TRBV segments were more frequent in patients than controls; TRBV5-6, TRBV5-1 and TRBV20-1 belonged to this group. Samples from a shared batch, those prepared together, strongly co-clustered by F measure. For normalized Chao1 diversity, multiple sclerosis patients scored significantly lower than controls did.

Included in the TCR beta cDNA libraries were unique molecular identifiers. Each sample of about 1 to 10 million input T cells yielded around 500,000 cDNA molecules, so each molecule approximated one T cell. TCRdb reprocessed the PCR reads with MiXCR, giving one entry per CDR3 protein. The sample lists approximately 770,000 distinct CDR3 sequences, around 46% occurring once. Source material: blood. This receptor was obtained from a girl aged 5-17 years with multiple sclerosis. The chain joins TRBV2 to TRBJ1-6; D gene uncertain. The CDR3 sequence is CASSVKRSPLHF. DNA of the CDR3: TGTGCCAGCAGTGTTAAGCGTTCACCCCTCCACTTT.